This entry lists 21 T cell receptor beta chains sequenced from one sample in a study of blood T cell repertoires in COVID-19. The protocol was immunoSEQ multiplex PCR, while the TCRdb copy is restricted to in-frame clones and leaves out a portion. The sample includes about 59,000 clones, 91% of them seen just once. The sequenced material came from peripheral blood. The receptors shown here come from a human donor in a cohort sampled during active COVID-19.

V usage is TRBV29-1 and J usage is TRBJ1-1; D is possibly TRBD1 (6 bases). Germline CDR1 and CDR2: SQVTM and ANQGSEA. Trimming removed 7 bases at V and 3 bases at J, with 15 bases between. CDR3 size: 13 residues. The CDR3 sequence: CSASWGTHTEAFF. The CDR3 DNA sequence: TGCAGCGCTTCATGGGGGACACACACTGAAGCTTTCTTT.

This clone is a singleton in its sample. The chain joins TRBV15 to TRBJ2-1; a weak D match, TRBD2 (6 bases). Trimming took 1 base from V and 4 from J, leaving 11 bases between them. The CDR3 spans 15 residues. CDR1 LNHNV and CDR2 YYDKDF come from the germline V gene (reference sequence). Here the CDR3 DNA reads TGTGCCACCAGCAGAGCACCTGGGGGGTACAATGAGCAGTTCTTC. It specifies CATSRAPGGYNEQFF.

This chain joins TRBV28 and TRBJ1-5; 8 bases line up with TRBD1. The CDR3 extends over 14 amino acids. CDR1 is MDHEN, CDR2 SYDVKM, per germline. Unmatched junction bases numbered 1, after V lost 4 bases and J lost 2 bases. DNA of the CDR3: TGTGCCAGCAGTTCGACAGGGGGCAATCAGCCCCAGCATTTT. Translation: CASSSTGGNQPQHF.

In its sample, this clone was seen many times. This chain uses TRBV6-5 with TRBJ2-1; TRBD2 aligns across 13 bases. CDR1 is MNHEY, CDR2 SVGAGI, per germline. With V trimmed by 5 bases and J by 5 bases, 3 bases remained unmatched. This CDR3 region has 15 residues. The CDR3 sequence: CASSRGTSGDNEQFF. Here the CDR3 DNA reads TGTGCCAGCAGTAGAGGGACTAGCGGGGACAATGAGCAGTTCTTC.

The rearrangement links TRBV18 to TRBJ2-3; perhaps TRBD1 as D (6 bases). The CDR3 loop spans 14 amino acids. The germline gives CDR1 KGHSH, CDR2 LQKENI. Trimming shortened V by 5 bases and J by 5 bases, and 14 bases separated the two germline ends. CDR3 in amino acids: CASSGGTLGDTQYF. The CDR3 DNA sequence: TGTGCCAGCTCAGGGGGCACTCTTGGAGATACGCAGTATTTT.

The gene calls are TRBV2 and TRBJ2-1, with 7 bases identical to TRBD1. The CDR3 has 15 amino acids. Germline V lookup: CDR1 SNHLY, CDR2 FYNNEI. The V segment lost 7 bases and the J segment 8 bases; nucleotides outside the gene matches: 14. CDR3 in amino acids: CASNSRTGTGDEQFF. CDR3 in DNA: TGTGCCAGCAACTCCAGGACAGGTACTGGGGATGAGCAGTTCTTC.

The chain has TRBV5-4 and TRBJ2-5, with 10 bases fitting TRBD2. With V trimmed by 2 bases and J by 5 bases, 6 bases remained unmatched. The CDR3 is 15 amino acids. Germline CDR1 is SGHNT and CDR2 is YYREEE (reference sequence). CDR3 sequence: CASSFQRGGAETQYF. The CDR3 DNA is TGTGCCAGCAGCTTCCAGCGGGGGGGAGCGGAGACCCAGTACTTC. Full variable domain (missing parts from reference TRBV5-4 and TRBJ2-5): ETGVTQSPTHLIKTRGQQVTLRCSSQSGHNTVSWYQQALGQGPQFIFQYYREEENGRGNFPPRFSGLQFPNYSSELNVNALELDDSALYLCASSFQRGGAETQYFGPGTRLLVL.

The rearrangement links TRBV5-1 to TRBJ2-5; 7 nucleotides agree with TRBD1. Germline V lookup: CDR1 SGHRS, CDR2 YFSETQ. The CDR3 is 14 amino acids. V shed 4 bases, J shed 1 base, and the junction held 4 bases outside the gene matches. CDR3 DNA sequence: TGCGCCAGCAGCACGGGACAGACCCAAGAGACCCAGTACTTC. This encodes CASSTGQTQETQYF.

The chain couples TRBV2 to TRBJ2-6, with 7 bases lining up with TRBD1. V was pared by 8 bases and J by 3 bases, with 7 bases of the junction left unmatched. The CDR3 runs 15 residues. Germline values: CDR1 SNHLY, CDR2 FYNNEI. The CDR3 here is CASVLDRHGANVLTF. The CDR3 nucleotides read TGTGCCAGCGTCCTGGACAGGCATGGGGCCAACGTCCTGACTTTC. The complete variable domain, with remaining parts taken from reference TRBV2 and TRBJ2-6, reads EPEVTQTPSHQVTQMGQEVILRCVPISNHLYFYWYRQILGQKVEFLVSFYNNEISEKSEIFDDQFSVERPDGSNFTLKIRSTKLEDSAMYFCASVLDRHGANVLTFGAGSRLTVL.

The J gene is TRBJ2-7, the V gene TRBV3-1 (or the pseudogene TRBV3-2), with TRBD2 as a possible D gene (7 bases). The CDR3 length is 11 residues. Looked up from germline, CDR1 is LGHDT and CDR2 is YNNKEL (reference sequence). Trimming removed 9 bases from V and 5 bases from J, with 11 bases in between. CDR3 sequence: CASRGANEQYF. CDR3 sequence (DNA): TGTGCCAGTCGGGGGGCGAACGAGCAGTACTTC.

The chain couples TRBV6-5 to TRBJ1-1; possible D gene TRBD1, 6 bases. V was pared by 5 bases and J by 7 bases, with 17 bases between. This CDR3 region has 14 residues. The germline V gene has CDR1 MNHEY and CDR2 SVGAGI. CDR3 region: CASSKQPGHLEAFF. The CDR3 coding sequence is TGTGCCAGCAGTAAACAACCGGGACACCTTGAAGCTTTCTTT.

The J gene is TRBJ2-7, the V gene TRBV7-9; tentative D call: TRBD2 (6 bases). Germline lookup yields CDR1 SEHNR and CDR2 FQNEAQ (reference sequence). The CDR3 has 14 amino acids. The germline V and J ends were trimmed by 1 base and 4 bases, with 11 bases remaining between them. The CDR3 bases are TGTGCCAGCAGCTTAGGGGACTCCCTTTACGAGCAGTACTTC. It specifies CASSLGDSLYEQYF.

The CDR3 bases are TGTGCCAGCAGTGAAAGGACAGTGAATCAGCCCCAGCATTTT. It is translated as CASSERTVNQPQHF. The J gene is TRBJ1-5, the V gene TRBV2; tentatively, D is TRBD1 (6 bases). Looked up from germline, CDR1 is SNHLY and CDR2 is FYNNEI. CDR3 length: 14 residues. V dropped 2 bases and J dropped 4 bases, with 9 bases sitting between them.

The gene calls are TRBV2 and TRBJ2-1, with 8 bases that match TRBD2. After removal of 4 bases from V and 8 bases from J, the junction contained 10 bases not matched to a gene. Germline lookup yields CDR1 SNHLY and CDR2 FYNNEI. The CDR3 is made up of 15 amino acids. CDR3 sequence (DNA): TGTGCCAGCAGTGTTGGAAGCGGGAGAGGCGATGAGCAGTTCTTC. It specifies CASSVGSGRGDEQFF.

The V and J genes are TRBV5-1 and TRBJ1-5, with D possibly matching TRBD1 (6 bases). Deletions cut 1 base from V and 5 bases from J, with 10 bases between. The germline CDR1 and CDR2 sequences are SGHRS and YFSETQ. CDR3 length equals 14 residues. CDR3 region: CASSLLGGDQPQHF. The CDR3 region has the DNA TGCGCCAGCAGCTTGCTAGGGGGGGATCAGCCCCAGCATTTT.

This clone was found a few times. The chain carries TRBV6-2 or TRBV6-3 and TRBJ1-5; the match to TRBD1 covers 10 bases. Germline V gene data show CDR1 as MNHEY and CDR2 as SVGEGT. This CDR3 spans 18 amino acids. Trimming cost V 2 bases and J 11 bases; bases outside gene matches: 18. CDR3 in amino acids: CASSYPSSGTGAAPTQHF. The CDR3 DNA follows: TGTGCCAGCAGTTACCCTTCCTCCGGGACAGGGGCCGCTCCGACCCAGCATTTT.

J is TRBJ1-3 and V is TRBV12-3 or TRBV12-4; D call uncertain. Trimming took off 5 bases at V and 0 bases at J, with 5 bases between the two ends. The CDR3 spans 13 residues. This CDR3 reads CASSQSSGNTIYF. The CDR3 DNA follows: TGTGCCAGCAGTCAGTCCTCTGGAAACACCATATATTTT.

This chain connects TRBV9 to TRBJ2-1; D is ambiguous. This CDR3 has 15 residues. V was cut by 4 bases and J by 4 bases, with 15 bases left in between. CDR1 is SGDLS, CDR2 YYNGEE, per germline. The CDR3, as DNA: TGTGCCAGCAGCACCCAAGCTAGTCCTTACAATGAGCAGTTCTTC. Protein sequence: CASSTQASPYNEQFF.

The DNA of the CDR3 is TGTGCCAGCAGTTTACTAGCGGGAGTTCCCTACGAGCAGTACTTC. Its translation is CASSLLAGVPYEQYF. V gene TRBV28 combines with J gene TRBJ2-7; 10 positions agree with TRBD2. This CDR3 is 15 amino acids long. The ends lost 2 bases at V and 2 bases at J; junction bases unmatched: 3. Germline CDR1 is MDHEN and CDR2 is SYDVKM.

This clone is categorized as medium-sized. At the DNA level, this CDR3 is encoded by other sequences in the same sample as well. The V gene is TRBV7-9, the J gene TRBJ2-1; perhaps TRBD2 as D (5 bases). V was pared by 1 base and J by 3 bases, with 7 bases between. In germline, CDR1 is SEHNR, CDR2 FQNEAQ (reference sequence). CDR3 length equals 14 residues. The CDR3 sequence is CASSLGGNYNEQFF. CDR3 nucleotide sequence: TGTGCCAGCAGCTTAGGAGGGAACTACAATGAGCAGTTCTTC. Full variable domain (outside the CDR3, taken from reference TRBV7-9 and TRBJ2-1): DTGVSQNPRHKITKRGQNVTFRCDPISEHNRLYWYRQTLGQGPEFLTYFQNEAQLEKSRLLSDRFSAERPKGSFSTLEIQRTEQGDSAMYLCASSLGGNYNEQFFGPGTRLTVL.

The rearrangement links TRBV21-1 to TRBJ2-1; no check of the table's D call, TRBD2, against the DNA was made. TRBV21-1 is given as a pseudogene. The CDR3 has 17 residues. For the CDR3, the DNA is TGTGCCAGCGGTACGGGGACTAGAGAGCGCCCTTACAATGAGCAGTTCTTC. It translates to CASGTGTRERPYNEQFF.